Below, one T cell receptor beta chain is given with its context. Its matching antigen is unknown. The entry originates in a study of graft-versus-host responses after intestinal transplantation. Clones were sequenced by immunoSEQ multiplex PCR, and TCRdb holds only the in-frame ones, with some missing. The sample lists about 73,000 clones; around 91% were seen once. Losses at the gene ends were 4 bases for V and 0 bases for J; bases not matched to a gene: 5. The length of the CDR3 is 16 residues. Germline CDR1 SGHNT, CDR2 YYREEE (reference sequence). V usage is TRBV5-4 and J usage is TRBJ2-2; 8 bases line up with TRBD2. This TCR was recovered from a human donor who was the organ donor for an intestinal transplant. This specimen consisted of unstimulated CD8+ T cells sorted from spleen or lymph node cells, obtained before transplant. The CDR3 here is CASSELAAANTGELFF. In DNA form, the CDR3 reads TGTGCCAGCAGCGAACTAGCGGCCGCGAACACCGGGGAGCTGTTTTTT.